These T cell receptor beta chains were read from a single sample in a study of cytomegalovirus exposure and HLA in healthy donors. Only in-frame clones appear in the TCRdb table, and some are missing; sequencing was by immunoSEQ multiplex PCR. The sample lists around 220,000 clones; about 83% were seen once. The sequenced sample consisted of PBMCs. Receptors were obtained from a girl aged 10-17 years in good health and CMV-seronegative. The conserved cysteine and the conserved F or W are not part of the CDR3 here. The order of the fields is J gene, clone size, CDR3 length, V gene, CDR3 protein. Not all rows give a size; the values are once, few, many and, for expanded clones, a class.

TRBJ2-3 | NA | 14 | TRBV5-1 | ASRGGLAELRDTQY
TRBJ2-7 | once | 15 | TRBV19 | ASSIKGGTGRDAEQY
TRBJ2-4 | NA | 14 | TRBV19 | ASSLPEQVVKNIQY
TRBJ2-7 | NA | 10 | TRBV28 | ASSLESYEQY
TRBJ1-1 | NA | 12 | TRBV6-4 | ASSEGRENTEAF
TRBJ1-1 | few | 13 | TRBV4-3 | ASSQEGIRGTEAF
TRBJ1-1 | few | 11 | TRBV9 | ASSAEGNTEAF
TRBJ1-3 | NA | 12 | TRBV2 | ASSVGGSGNTIY
TRBJ1-2 | NA | 12 | TRBV27 | ASSLFLGSDGYT
TRBJ1-5 | NA | 12 | TRBV6-6 | ASNNGQWNQPQH
TRBJ1-2 | once | 11 | TRBV28 | ASSPNGFYGYT
TRBJ2-7 | once | 13 | TRBV5-6 | ASSLSVLAGDEQY
TRBJ1-1 | NA | 10 | TRBV7-3 | ASSFPGGKAF
TRBJ2-2 | NA | 16 | TRBV25-1 | ASSAIRGQGILTGELF
TRBJ2-1 | NA | 12 | TRBV6-5 | ASSASGGAREQF
TRBJ2-1 | NA | 17 | TRBV6-1 | ASSAYAGPYESSYNEQF
TRBJ1-6 | NA | 10 | TRBV28 | AMGQGNSPLH
TRBJ2-5 | NA | 12 | TRBV4-3 | ASSPRRGGETQY
TRBJ2-7 | NA | 13 | TRBV7-3 | ASRSGSLVTYEQY
TRBJ2-5 | NA | 16 | TRBV5-1 | ASSLRSGLVAGEETQY
TRBJ1-5 | NA | 15 | TRBV4-1 | ASSQDFNGASNQPQH
TRBJ2-2 | NA | 16 | TRBV28 | ASSTQEAGALWTGELF
TRBJ2-6 | NA | 15 | TRBV28 | ASSANRGQVGANVLT
TRBJ2-7 | NA | 13 | TRBV7-9 | ASSYTRDNSYEQY
TRBJ2-2 | NA | 12 | TRBV15 | ATDSDIYTGELF
TRBJ2-5 | once | 14 | TRBV13 | ASSLEPAGVKGTQY
TRBJ1-1 | NA | 13 | TRBV19 | ASSVMTGGITEAF
TRBJ2-7 | NA | 12 | TRBV28 | ASSHRPGRNEQY
TRBJ1-2 | NA | 12 | TRBV7-8 | ASSFAGTGYGYT
TRBJ1-1 | NA | 12 | TRBV7-9 | ASSLGGGGTEAF
TRBJ1-1 | NA | 12 | TRBV19 | ASSIQRQNTEAF
TRBJ2-2 | NA | 18 | TRBV5-1 | ASSLARASGGSSSTGELF